This T cell receptor (beta chain) appears in the sequencing data of a study of blood T cell repertoires in COVID-19. The CDR3 has 16 residues. V lost 0 bases and J lost 7; bases outside the gene matches: 7. CDR1 MGHRA and CDR2 YSYEKL come from the germline V gene. Original processing notes: Estimation of nucleated cell counts was performed using reference gene primer amplification. The repertoire was sequenced with immunoSEQ multiplex PCR; TCRdb's copy has only in-frame clones and lacks some. The V and J calls and clone size were taken over from that table, and D and trimming were inferred from the DNA. The table lists about 120,000 clones, approximately 80% of them singletons.

The chain joins TRBV4-1 to TRBJ1-4; 8 nucleotides align to TRBD1. The TCR sequence derives from a human donor in a cohort sampled during active COVID-19. The sequenced sample consisted of peripheral blood. The CDR3 loop reads CASSQESATGVEKLFF. In DNA, the CDR3 is TGCGCCAGCAGCCAAGAATCGGCGACAGGGGTTGAAAAACTGTTTTTT.